Listed below are T cell receptor beta chains from one sample, sequenced in a study of blood T cell repertoires in COVID-19. TCRdb's table, derived via immunoSEQ multiplex PCR, lists solely in-frame clones and lacks some. The sample records about 350,000 clones, approximately 89% being singletons. Sequenced input: PBMCs or T cells enriched from blood (not recorded which). The receptor set was obtained from a woman aged 25 to 39 who had recovered from COVID-19. CDR3s include the opening cysteine and the closing phenylalanine or tryptophan. The D gene is left open where the match is weak. A clone size is listed for some rows: how often the clone was seen (once, few, many), or a class if it is expanded.

TRBV7-3	TRBD1	-	TRBJ2-4	TGTGCCAGCAGCTTAAAGACAGGGGGGGAAAAAAACATTCAGTACTTC	CASSLKTGGEKNIQYF
TRBV27	TRBD2	-	TRBJ2-3	TGTGCCAGCAGTCCCTTCGGTGCGGGGGGGAGCACAGATACGCAGTATTTT	CASSPFGAGGSTDTQYF
TRBV5-5	-	-	TRBJ2-2	TGTGCCAGCAGCTTGGGGCCCCAGAACACCGGGGAGCTGTTTTTT	CASSLGPQNTGELFF
TRBV10-3	-	-	TRBJ2-7	TGTGCCATCAGTGAGAAAGGGGCGATAGACTCCTACGAGCAGTACTTC	CAISEKGAIDSYEQYF
TRBV11-2	-	-	TRBJ1-4	TGTGCCAGCAGCCCACTTTGGAGTGAAAAACTGTTTTTT	CASSPLWSEKLFF
TRBV5-6	-	-	TRBJ1-4	TGTGCCAGCAGCACTAACCCGTCCGGTGAAAAACTGTTTTTT	CASSTNPSGEKLFF
TRBV5-1	-	-	TRBJ2-2	TGCGCCAGCAGCTCTATCGGGGAGCTGTTTTTT	CASSSIGELFF
TRBV21-1	-	once	TRBJ2-4	TGTGCCAGCAGGCGACTAGCCAAAAACATTCAGTACTTC	CASRRLAKNIQYF
TRBV30	TRBD2	-	TRBJ2-5	TGTGCCTGGAGCCCCTTAGCGGGGGGGGCGACCCAGTACTTC	CAWSPLAGGATQYF
TRBV18	TRBD1	-	TRBJ1-2	TGTGCCAGCTCACCGAGACAGGGGGACGGCTACACCTTC	CASSPRQGDGYTF
TRBV4-2	-	-	TRBJ2-3	TGTGCCAGCAGCTTCTCCCCGGACTCTAGCACAGATACGCAGTATTTT	CASSFSPDSSTDTQYF
TRBV6-5	-	-	TRBJ1-5	TGTGCCGCGGGGCAGACTTATCAGCCCCAGCATTTT	CAAGQTYQPQHF
TRBV10-3	-	-	TRBJ1-5	TGTGCCATCAGTGAGGGGTCAGGGGTGAGCAATCAGCCCCAGCATTTT	CAISEGSGVSNQPQHF
TRBV28	-	-	TRBJ1-2	TGTGCCAGCAGTTTATCCCAGGTACACTATGGCTACACCTTC	CASSLSQVHYGYTF
TRBV5-5	TRBD1	-	TRBJ2-5	TGTGCCAGCAGCCAAAACAGGGGGGAGACCCAGTACTTC	CASSQNRGETQYF
TRBV5-1	-	-	TRBJ2-3	TGCGCCAGCAGCTTGGGTGGGCAGGGGACAGATACGCAGTATTTT	CASSLGGQGTDTQYF
TRBV6-5	-	-	TRBJ2-6	TGTGCCAGCAGCTCCTCTGGGGCCAACGTCCTGACTTTC	CASSSSGANVLTF
TRBV18	-	-	TRBJ1-5	TGTGCCAGCTCGCCGGACAAAACCGGGAATCAGCCCCAGCATTTT	CASSPDKTGNQPQHF
TRBV6-5	-	-	TRBJ1-2	TGTGCCAGCAGGCCACCTGGGCTTTCATATGGCTACACCTTC	CASRPPGLSYGYTF
TRBV27	-	-	TRBJ2-7	TGTGCCAGCAGTTTTGATGGAGGGCCCTACGAGCAGTACTTC	CASSFDGGPYEQYF
TRBV29-1	TRBD1	once	TRBJ1-1	TGCAGCGTCGCTGGGGACAGGGACACTGAAGCTTTCTTT	CSVAGDRDTEAFF
TRBV19	TRBD1	-	TRBJ1-2	TGTGCCAGTAGTACCCGGGGACAGTCCTATGGCTACACCTTC	CASSTRGQSYGYTF
TRBV9	TRBD1	-	TRBJ2-7	TGTGCCAGCAGCGAGCACGGGACAGGGATGTACGAGCAGTACTTC	CASSEHGTGMYEQYF
TRBV9	-	-	TRBJ2-1	TGTGCCAGCAGCGTACCCGGGAGTGGTGAGCAGTTCTTC	CASSVPGSGEQFF
TRBV7-2	-	once	TRBJ2-7	TGTGCCAGCAGCTTAGTCAGGGGATCCTACGAGCAGTACTTC	CASSLVRGSYEQYF
TRBV3-1/TRBV3-2	TRBD2	-	TRBJ2-2	TGTGCCAGCAGCCGGGGACTAGCGGGGGGGCCGAGAACCGGGGAGCTGTTTTTT	CASSRGLAGGPRTGELFF
TRBV29-1	-	-	TRBJ2-7	TGCAGCGTCGATGGGGGGACCCACGAGCAGTACTTC	CSVDGGTHEQYF
TRBV19	TRBD2	-	TRBJ2-1	TGTGCCAGTATCCCCAGCCCGGCGGGAGGTGAGCAGTTCTTC	CASIPSPAGGEQFF
TRBV5-6	-	-	TRBJ1-1	TGTGCCAGCAGCTTGTGGACAGCCGGAGCTTTCTTT	CASSLWTAGAFF
TRBV7-7	-	-	TRBJ2-2	TGTGCTAGCAGCTTAGCGGCGGGGTCCGGGGAGCTGTTTTTT	CASSLAAGSGELFF
TRBV19	-	-	TRBJ1-5	TGTGCCAGTAGTATGAGGGGGGGGGATCAGCCCCAGCATTTT	CASSMRGGDQPQHF
TRBV2	-	-	TRBJ1-1	TGTGCCAGCAGTGAAGCCCCAGACAGCAAAGCTTTCTTT	CASSEAPDSKAFF
TRBV7-3	TRBD1	once	TRBJ1-1	TGTGCCAGCAGCTTAATTGGGGCAGGGGGCCTGGCGAACACTGAAGCTTTCTTT	CASSLIGAGGLANTEAFF
TRBV11-2	TRBD1	-	TRBJ1-2	TGTGCCAGCAGCGTGACAGGGGGCTATGGCTACACCTTC	CASSVTGGYGYTF
TRBV7-8	-	-	TRBJ1-2	TGTGCCAGCAGCCCTGGGCAAGCGGCTAACTATGGCTACACCTTC	CASSPGQAANYGYTF
TRBV29-1	-	once	TRBJ2-1	TGCAGCGTTGAAGGGTCGGCAGGATCCAATGAGCAGTTCTTC	CSVEGSAGSNEQFF
TRBV7-2	-	-	TRBJ2-7	TGTGCCAGCAGCTTAGGGCGGAGATACGAGCAGTACTTC	CASSLGRRYEQYF
TRBV18	-	-	TRBJ2-1	TGTGCCAGCTCACCCCCGGGGTCTGGTGAGCAGTTCTTC	CASSPPGSGEQFF
TRBV3-1/TRBV3-2	TRBD2	-	TRBJ2-3	TGTGCCAGCAGCCTCGGGGTAGCGGGGGTCCCCACAGATACGCAGTATTTT	CASSLGVAGVPTDTQYF
TRBV15	-	few	TRBJ1-1	TGTGCCACCAGCAGGAGCCTAGGTCCCACTGAAGCTTTCTTT	CATSRSLGPTEAFF
TRBV7-9	-	-	TRBJ1-1	TGTGCCAGCAGCTTATCCATACCGGCAGGAGCTTTCTTT	CASSLSIPAGAFF
TRBV27	TRBD1	-	TRBJ2-6	TGTGCCAGCAGACGGACAGGGGGGGTAGTCTCTGGGGCCAACGTCCTGACTTTC	CASRRTGGVVSGANVLTF
TRBV7-2	TRBD1	-	TRBJ2-1	TGTGCCAGCAGCCTGATAGAGTGGGACAGGGGGCTCACCTACAATGAGCAGTTCTTC	CASSLIEWDRGLTYNEQFF
TRBV19	-	-	TRBJ1-5	TGTGCCAGTAACCGATACTTAACGGAGCCCCAGCATTTT	CASNRYLTEPQHF
TRBV2	-	-	TRBJ1-6	TGTGCCAGCAGTCCTCTGGGGCAGGGGAATTCACCCCTCCACTTT	CASSPLGQGNSPLHF
TRBV28	TRBD1	-	TRBJ1-2	TGTGCCAGCAGTTTCGGGACAGACTATGGCTACACCTTC	CASSFGTDYGYTF